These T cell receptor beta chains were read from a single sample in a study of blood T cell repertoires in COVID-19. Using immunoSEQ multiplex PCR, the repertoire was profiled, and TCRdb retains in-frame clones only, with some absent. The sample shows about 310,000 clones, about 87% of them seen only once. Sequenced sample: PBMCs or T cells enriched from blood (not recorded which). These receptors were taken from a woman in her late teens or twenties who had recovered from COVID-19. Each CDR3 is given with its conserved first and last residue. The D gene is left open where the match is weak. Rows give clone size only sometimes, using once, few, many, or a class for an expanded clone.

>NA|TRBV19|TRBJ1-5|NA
CASSRGVYQPQHF
TGTGCCAGTAGTAGGGGGGTCTATCAGCCCCAGCATTTT
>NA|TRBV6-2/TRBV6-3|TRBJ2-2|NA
CASSYLGNGYTGELFF
TGTGCCAGCAGTTATCTCGGGAACGGTTACACCGGGGAGCTGTTTTTT
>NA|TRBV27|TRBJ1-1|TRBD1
CASSRRTGGPLSTEAFF
TGTGCCAGCAGTAGAAGGACAGGGGGCCCTCTGAGCACTGAAGCTTTCTTT
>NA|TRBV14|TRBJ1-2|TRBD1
CASSQRTGWNGYTF
TGTGCCAGCAGCCAACGGACAGGGTGGAATGGCTACACCTTC
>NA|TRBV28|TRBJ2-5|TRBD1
CASSTEWDRGETQYF
TGTGCCAGCAGTACTGAATGGGACAGGGGAGAGACCCAGTACTTC
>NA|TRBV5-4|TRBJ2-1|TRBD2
CASSLATSGRNEQFF
TGTGCCAGCAGCTTGGCAACTAGCGGGCGCAATGAGCAGTTCTTC
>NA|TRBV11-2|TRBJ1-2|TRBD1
CASSPDLTGLYGYTF
TGTGCCAGCAGCCCCGACCTGACAGGGTTGTATGGCTACACCTTC
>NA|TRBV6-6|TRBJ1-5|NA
CASNIDRRNQPQHF
TGTGCCAGCAACATAGACAGAAGGAATCAGCCCCAGCATTTT
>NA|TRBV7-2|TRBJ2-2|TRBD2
CASSPRRVSGTGELFF
TGTGCCAGCAGCCCCCGTAGGGTTAGCGGGACCGGGGAGCTGTTTTTT
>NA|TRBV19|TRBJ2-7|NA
CASSIVSRPYEQYF
TGTGCCAGTAGTATAGTGTCGCGGCCCTACGAGCAGTACTTC
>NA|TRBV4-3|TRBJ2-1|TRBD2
CASSHSHSGGLASEQFF
TGCGCCAGCAGCCACAGTCATAGCGGGGGGCTCGCGAGTGAGCAGTTCTTC
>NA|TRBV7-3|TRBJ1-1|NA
CASSRTGQEAFF
TGTGCCAGCAGCCGAACAGGGCAGGAAGCTTTCTTT
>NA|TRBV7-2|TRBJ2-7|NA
CASSLGPTTEITYEQYF
TGTGCCAGCAGCTTAGGGCCTACGACGGAGATCACCTACGAGCAGTACTTC
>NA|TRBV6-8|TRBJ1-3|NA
CASSYGEEARTSLDGNTIYF
TGTGCCAGCAGTTATGGGGAGGAGGCCAGGACTAGCTTAGATGGAAACACCATATATTTT
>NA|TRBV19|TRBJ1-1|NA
CASSILGRSTFF
TGTGCCAGTAGTATACTGGGCAGGTCTACTTTCTTT
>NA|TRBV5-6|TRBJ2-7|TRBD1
CASRNGTALYEQYF
TGTGCCAGCAGGAACGGGACAGCCCTCTACGAGCAGTACTTC
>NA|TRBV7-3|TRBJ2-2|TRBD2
CASSPGLGDFVTGELFF
TGTGCCAGCAGCCCGGGACTAGGCGACTTTGTCACCGGGGAGCTGTTTTTT
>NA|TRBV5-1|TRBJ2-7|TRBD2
CASSLFNGLAGGRRSSYEQYF
TGCGCCAGCAGCCTTTTTAACGGACTAGCGGGGGGCCGCAGGAGCTCCTACGAGCAGTACTTC
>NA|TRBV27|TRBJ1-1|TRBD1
CASSLGQGDTEAFF
TGTGCCAGCAGTTTGGGACAGGGTGACACTGAAGCTTTCTTT
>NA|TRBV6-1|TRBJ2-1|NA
CASSEAPRAVDEQFF
TGTGCCAGCAGTGAAGCCCCGCGGGCAGTCGATGAGCAGTTCTTC
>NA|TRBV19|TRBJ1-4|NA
CASRLRGAANEKLFF
TGTGCCAGTCGCCTCCGGGGGGCTGCTAATGAAAAACTGTTTTTT
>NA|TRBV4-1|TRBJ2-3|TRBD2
CASSQGSGGAFTDTQYF
TGCGCCAGCAGCCAAGGCAGCGGGGGGGCGTTCACAGATACGCAGTATTTT
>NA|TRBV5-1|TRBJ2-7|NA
CASSFNYEQYF
TGCGCCAGCAGCTTTAACTACGAGCAGTACTTC
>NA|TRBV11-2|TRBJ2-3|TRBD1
CASSIGGGRDTQYF
TGTGCCAGCAGTATAGGGGGCGGAAGAGATACGCAGTATTTT
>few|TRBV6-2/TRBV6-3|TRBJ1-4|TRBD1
CASSKRTGGEKLFF
TGTGCCAGCAGTAAGCGGACAGGGGGTGAAAAACTGTTTTTT
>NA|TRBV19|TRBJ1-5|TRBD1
CASSISRGRQPQHF
TGTGCCAGTAGTATCTCCAGGGGGCGTCAGCCCCAGCATTTT
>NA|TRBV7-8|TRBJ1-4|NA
CASSLGWADPNEKLFF
TGTGCCAGCAGCTTAGGTTGGGCCGACCCGAATGAAAAACTGTTTTTT
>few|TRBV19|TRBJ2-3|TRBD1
CASSRQGRQSGTDTQYF
TGTGCCAGTAGTAGACAGGGTCGGCAGTCAGGAACAGATACGCAGTATTTT
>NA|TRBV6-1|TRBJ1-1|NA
CASSERFETRVNTEAFF
TGTGCCAGCAGCGAACGCTTTGAGACCAGGGTTAACACTGAAGCTTTCTTT
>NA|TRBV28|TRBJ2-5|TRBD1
CASSSYYRGTRGETQYF
TGTGCCAGCAGTTCTTATTACAGGGGAACCCGAGGAGAGACCCAGTACTTC
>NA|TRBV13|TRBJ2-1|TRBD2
CASKGTSGFNEQFF
TGTGCCAGCAAAGGGACTAGCGGGTTTAATGAGCAGTTCTTC
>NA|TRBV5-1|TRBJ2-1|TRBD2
CASTISSGGATYNEQFF
TGCGCCAGCACTATATCTAGCGGGGGAGCAACCTACAATGAGCAGTTCTTC
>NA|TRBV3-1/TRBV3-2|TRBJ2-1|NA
CASSQDGVAGNNEQFF
TGTGCCAGCAGCCAAGATGGGGTGGCGGGAAACAATGAGCAGTTCTTC
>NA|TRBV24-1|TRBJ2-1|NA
CATSDPGSLEQFF
TGTGCCACCAGTGACCCTGGGAGCCTCGAGCAGTTCTTC
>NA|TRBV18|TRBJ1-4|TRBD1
CASSRNRGTNEKLFF
TGTGCCAGCTCACGGAACAGGGGAACTAATGAAAAACTGTTTTTT
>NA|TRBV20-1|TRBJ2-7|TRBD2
CSASYLRGALNTHYEQYF
TGCAGTGCTAGTTACTTGCGGGGGGCACTTAACACTCACTACGAGCAGTACTTC
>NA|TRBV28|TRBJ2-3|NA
CASSLRQGRALGGSTDTQYF
TGTGCCAGCAGTTTGAGACAGGGAAGGGCGCTTGGGGGGAGCACAGATACGCAGTATTTT
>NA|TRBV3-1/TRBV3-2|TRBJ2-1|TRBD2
CASSHGTSGVSFGEQFF
TGTGCCAGCAGCCACGGGACTAGCGGGGTTTCTTTCGGTGAGCAGTTCTTC
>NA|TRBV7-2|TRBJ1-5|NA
CASSLDAGGNQPQHF
TGTGCCAGCAGCTTAGATGCGGGGGGCAATCAGCCCCAGCATTTT
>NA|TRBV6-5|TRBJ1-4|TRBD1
CASSYSTGERHEKLFF
TGTGCCAGCAGTTACTCGACAGGGGAAAGGCATGAAAAACTGTTTTTT
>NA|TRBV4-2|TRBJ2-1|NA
CASSQDSRGYNEQFF
TGTGCCAGCAGCCAAGATAGTCGGGGGTACAATGAGCAGTTCTTC
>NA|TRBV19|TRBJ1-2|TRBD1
CASSRRDRVVDYGYTF
TGTGCCAGTAGTAGACGGGACAGGGTTGTGGACTATGGCTACACCTTC
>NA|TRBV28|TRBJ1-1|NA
CASSRFATMNTEAFF
TGTGCCAGCAGCCGGTTCGCTACGATGAACACTGAAGCTTTCTTT
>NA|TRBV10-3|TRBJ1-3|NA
CAISESTGEGHTIYF
TGTGCCATCAGTGAGTCGACGGGGGAGGGACACACCATATATTTT
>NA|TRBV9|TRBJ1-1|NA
CASRTLQGNTEAFF
TGTGCCAGCAGAACCCTACAGGGGAACACTGAAGCTTTCTTT
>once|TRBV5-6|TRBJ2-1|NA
CASSLGDTYNEQFF
TGTGCCAGCAGCTTAGGGGATACCTACAATGAGCAGTTCTTC
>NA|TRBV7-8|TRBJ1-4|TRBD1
CASSWGTGGTGEKLFF
TGTGCCAGCAGCTGGGGGACAGGGGGTACTGGTGAAAAACTGTTTTTT
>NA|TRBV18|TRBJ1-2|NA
CASSPFEGQPNYGYTF
TGTGCCAGCTCACCATTCGAGGGCCAGCCTAACTATGGCTACACCTTC
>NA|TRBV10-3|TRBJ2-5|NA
CAISDHTRSETQYF
TGTGCCATCAGTGACCATACTAGGTCGGAGACCCAGTACTTC
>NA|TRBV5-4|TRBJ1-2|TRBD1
CASSGTVTNYGYTF
TGTGCCAGCAGCGGGACAGTTACTAACTATGGCTACACCTTC
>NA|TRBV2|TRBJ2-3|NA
CASRQDNTDTQYF
TGTGCCAGCAGACAAGATAATACGGATACGCAGTATTTT
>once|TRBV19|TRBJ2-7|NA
CASSIVQGNEQYF
TGTGCCAGTAGTATAGTCCAGGGGAACGAGCAGTACTTC
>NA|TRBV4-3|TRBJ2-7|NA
CASSQGGRKSEQYF
TGCGCCAGCAGCCAAGGGGGCAGGAAAAGCGAGCAGTACTTC
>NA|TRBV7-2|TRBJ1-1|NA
CASSKNSKNTEAFF
TGTGCCAGCAGCAAGAACAGCAAAAACACTGAAGCTTTCTTT
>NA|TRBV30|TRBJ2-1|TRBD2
CAWSVGLAGYNEQFF
TGTGCCTGGAGTGTGGGACTAGCGGGCTACAATGAGCAGTTCTTC
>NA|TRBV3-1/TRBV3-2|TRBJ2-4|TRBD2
CASSIPGLAAPAKNIQYF
TGTGCCAGCAGCATACCGGGACTAGCGGCCCCTGCCAAAAACATTCAGTACTTC
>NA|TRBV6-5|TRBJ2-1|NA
CASSPSEFNEQFF
TGTGCCAGCAGTCCCAGCGAATTCAATGAGCAGTTCTTC
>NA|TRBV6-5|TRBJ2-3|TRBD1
CASSIGTGDADTQYF
TGTGCCAGCAGTATCGGGACAGGGGACGCAGATACGCAGTATTTT
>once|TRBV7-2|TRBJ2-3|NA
CASSFGLQGPDTQYF
TGTGCCAGCAGCTTCGGACTCCAGGGGCCAGATACGCAGTATTTT